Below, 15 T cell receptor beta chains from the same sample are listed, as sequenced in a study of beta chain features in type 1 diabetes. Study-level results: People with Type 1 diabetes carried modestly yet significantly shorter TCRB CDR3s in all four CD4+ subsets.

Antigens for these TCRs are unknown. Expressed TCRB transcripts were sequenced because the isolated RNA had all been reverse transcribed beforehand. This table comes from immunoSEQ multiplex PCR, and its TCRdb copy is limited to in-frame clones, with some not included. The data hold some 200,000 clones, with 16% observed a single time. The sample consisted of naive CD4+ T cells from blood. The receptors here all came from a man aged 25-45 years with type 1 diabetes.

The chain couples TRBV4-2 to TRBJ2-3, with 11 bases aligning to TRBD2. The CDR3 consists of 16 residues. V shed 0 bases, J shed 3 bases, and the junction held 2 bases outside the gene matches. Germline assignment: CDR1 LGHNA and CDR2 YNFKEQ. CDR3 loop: CASSQELAGGTDTQYF. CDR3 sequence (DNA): TGTGCCAGCAGCCAAGAGTTAGCGGGAGGGACAGATACGCAGTATTTT.

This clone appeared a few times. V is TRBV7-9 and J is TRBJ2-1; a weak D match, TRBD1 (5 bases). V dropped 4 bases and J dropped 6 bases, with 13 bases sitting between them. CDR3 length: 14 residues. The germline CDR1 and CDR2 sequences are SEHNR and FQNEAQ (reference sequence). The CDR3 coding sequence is TGTGCCAGCAGCTCTTCAGGGCTTAGCAATGAGCAGTTCTTC. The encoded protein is CASSSSGLSNEQFF.

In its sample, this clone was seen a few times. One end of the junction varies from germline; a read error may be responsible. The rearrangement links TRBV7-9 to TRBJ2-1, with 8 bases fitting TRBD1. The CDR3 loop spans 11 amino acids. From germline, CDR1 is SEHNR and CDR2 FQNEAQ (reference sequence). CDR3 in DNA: TGTGCCAGCAGAACCGGACAGGGTTGGGTCTTC. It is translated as CASRTGQGWVF.

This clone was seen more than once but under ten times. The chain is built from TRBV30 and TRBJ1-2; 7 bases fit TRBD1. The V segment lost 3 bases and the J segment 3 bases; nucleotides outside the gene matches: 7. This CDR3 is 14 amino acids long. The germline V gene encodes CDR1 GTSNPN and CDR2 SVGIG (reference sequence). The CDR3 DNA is TGTGCCTGGAGCGCCGACAGGGAATACTATGGCTACACCTTC. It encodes CAWSADREYYGYTF.

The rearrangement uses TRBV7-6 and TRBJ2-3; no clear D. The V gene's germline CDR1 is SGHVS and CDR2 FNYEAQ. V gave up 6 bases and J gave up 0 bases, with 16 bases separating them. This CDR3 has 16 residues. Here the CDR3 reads CASRKFLETSTDTQYF. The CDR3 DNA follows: TGTGCCAGCAGGAAATTTTTGGAGACTAGCACAGATACGCAGTATTTT.

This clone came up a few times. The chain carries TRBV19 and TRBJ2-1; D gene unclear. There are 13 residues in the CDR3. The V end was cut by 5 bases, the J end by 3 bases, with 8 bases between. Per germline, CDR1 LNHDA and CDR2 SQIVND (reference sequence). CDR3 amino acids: CASSSPYYNEQFF. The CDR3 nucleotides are TGTGCCAGTAGTTCCCCCTACTACAATGAGCAGTTCTTC. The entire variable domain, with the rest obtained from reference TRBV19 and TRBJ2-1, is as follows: DGGITQSPKYLFRKEGQNVTLSCEQNLNHDAMYWYRQDPGQGLRLIYYSQIVNDFQKGDIAEGYSVSREKKESFPLTVTSAQKNPTAFYLCASSSPYYNEQFFGPGTRLTVL.

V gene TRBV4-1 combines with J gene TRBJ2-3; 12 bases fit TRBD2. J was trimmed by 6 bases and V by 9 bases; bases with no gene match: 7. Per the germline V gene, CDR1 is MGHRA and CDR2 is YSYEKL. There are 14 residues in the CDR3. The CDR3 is CASRLAGVGDTQYF. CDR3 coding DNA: TGCGCCAGTAGACTAGCGGGAGTGGGCGATACGCAGTATTTT.

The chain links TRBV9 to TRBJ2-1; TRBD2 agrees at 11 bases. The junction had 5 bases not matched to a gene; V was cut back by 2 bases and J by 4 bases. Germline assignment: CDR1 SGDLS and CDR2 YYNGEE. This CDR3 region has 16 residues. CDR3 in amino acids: CASSVVGTSGYNEQFF. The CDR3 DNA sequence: TGTGCCAGCAGCGTTGTGGGGACTAGCGGTTACAATGAGCAGTTCTTC.

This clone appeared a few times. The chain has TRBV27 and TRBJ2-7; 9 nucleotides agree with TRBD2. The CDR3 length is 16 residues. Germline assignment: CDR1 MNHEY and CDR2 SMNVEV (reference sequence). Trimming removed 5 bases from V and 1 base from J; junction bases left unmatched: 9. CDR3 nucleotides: TGTGCCAGCAGTAAGGTAGCGGGAGCGGAATCCTACGAGCAGTACTTC. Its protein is CASSKVAGAESYEQYF.

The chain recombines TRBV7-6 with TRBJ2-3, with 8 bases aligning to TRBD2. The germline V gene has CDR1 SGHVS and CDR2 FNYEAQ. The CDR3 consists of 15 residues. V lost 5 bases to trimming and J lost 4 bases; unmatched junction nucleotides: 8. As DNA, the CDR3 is TGTGCCAGCAGCGAAGTCCCGGGAGGGGCAGATACGCAGTATTTT. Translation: CASSEVPGGADTQYF. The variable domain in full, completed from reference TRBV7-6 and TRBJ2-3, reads GAGVSQSPRYKVTKRGQDVALRCDPISGHVSLYWYRQALGQGPEFLTYFNYEAQQDKSGLPNDRFSAERPEGSISTLTIQRTEQRDSAMYRCASSEVPGGADTQYFGPGTRLTVL.

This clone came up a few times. CDR3 region: CASSQVGMGEQYF. The DNA of the CDR3 is TGTGCCAGCAGCCAAGTCGGGATGGGGGAGCAGTACTTC. The chain has TRBV14 and TRBJ2-7; maybe TRBD2 (5 bases). V lost 1 base, J lost 7 bases, and 11 bases lay in between. The CDR3 spans 13 residues. From germline, CDR1 is SGHDN and CDR2 FVKESK. Full variable domain (remainder filled in from reference TRBV14 and TRBJ2-7): EAGVTQFPSHSVIEKGQTVTLRCDPISGHDNLYWYRRVMGKEIKFLLHFVKESKQDESGMPNNRFLAERTGGTYSTLKVQPAELEDSGVYFCASSQVGMGEQYFGPGTRLTVT.

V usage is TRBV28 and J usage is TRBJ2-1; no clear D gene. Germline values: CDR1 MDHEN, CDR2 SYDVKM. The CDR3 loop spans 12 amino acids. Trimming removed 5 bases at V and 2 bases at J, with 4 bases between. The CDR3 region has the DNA TGTGCCAGCAGTCTGGCCTACAATGAGCAGTTCTTC. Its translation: CASSLAYNEQFF.

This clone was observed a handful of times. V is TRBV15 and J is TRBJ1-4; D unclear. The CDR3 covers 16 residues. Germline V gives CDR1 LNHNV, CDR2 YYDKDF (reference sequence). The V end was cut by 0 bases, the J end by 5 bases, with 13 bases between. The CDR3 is CATSRDQRQRNEKLFF. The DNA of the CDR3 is TGTGCCACCAGCAGAGATCAGCGGCAGAGAAATGAAAAACTGTTTTTT.

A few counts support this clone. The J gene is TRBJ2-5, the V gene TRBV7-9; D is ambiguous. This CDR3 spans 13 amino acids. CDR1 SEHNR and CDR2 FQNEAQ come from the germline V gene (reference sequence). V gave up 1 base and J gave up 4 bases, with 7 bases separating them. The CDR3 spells CASSLEPLETQYF. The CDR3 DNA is TGTGCCAGCAGCTTAGAGCCCCTAGAGACCCAGTACTTC.

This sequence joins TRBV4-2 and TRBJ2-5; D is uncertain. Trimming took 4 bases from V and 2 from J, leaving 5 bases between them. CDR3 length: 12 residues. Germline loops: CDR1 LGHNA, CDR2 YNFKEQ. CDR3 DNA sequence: TGTGCCAGCAGCCGGGCACAAGAGACCCAGTACTTC. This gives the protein CASSRAQETQYF.